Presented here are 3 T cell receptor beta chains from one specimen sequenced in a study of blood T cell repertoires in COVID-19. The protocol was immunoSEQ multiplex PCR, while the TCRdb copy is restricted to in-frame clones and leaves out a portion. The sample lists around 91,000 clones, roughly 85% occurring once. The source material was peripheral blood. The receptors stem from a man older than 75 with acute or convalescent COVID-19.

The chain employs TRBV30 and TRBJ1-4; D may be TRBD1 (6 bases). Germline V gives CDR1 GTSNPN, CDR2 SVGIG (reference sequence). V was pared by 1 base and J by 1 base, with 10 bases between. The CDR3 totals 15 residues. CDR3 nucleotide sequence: TGTGCCTGGAGTGGAGTCAGGGGAACTAATGAAAAACTGTTTTTT. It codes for CAWSGVRGTNEKLFF.

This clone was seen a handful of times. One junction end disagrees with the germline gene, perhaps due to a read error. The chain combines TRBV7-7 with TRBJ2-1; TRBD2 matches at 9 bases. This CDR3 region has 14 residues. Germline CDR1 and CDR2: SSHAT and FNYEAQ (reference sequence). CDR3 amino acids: CASTQGLAGNEQFF. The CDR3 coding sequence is TGTGCTAGCACCCAGGGACTAGCAGGGAATGAGCAGTTCTTC.

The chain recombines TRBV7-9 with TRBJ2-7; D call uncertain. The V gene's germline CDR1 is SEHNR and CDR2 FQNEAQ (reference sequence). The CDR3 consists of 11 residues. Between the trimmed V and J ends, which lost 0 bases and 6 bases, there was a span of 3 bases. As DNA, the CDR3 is TGTGCCAGCAGCTTAGCCCGCGAGCAGTACTTC. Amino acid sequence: CASSLAREQYF.